The clone carrying this T cell receptor beta chain was seen only a few times. V lost 6 bases to trimming and J lost 4 bases, with 22 bases between them. The CDR3 runs to 15 residues. Germline CDR1 and CDR2: DFQATT and SNEGSKA (reference sequence). Time point meaning: patch test 2, 6 weeks after DPC sensitization. The treatment here: therapeutic diphenylcyclopropenone sensitization with weekly scalp DPC. Suited to DPC and affected by alopecia, the donors ranged from 18 to 70 years old. These data originate in a study of human T cells and chemical hapten exposure. Turning to the study itself: Upper-back patches of 0.01% DPC were read at 6 days. Patients, a majority of them female, were diagnosed with alopecia areata, totalis or universalis.

What the library attached to individual cDNA molecules were unique molecular identifiers. TCRdb re-called the RACE reads through MiXCR, storing one row per CDR3 protein. The table records more than 80,000 distinct CDR3 sequences, roughly 10% of them present only once. This receptor was identified in a woman aged 45-65 years with alopecia areata. Some clones in this sample may be carry-over from other donors' samples. The chain recombines TRBV20-1 with TRBJ2-7, with D tentatively TRBD2 (6 bases). The sequencing used whole blood, collected in connection with sensitization to the hapten diphenylcyclopropenone (DPC). The CDR3 loop is CSALPPQEGGYEQYF. The CDR3 DNA sequence: TGCAGTGCCCTCCCCCCTCAGGAGGGAGGATACGAGCAGTACTTC.